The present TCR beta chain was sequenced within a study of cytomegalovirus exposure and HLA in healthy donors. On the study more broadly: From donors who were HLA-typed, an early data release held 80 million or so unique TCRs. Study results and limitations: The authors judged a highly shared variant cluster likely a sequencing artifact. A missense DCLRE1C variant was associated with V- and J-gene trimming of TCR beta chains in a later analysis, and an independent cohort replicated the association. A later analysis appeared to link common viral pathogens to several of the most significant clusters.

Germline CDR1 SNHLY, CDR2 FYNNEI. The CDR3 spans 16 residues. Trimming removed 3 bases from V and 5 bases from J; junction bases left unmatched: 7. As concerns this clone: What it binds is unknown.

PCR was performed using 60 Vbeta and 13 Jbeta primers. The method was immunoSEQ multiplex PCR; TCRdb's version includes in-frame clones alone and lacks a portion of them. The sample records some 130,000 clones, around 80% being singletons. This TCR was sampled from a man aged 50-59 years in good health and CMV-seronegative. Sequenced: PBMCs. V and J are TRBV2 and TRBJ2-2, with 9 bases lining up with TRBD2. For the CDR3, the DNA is TGTGCCAGCAGTGATGGCCTAGCGGGGAGTACCGGGGAGCTGTTTTTT. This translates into CASSDGLAGSTGELFF.